These 4 T cell receptor beta chains were all obtained from the same sample, sequenced in a study of T cells in Graves' hyperthyroidism and ophthalmopathy (dated by TCRdb to about 2019). The library was obtained by multiplex PCR. The run used an Illumina HiSeq 2000. The TCR beta CDR3 regions were amplified from RNA transcripts. For the first round of RT-PCR on the TCR CDR3, the HTBI primer set was used together with the Qiagen OneStep RT-PCR kit. TCRdb reprocessed the public reads (quality trimming at Q25 with fastp, clone calling with MiXCR) and kept in-frame beta chains. Merged by CDR3 protein, the rows form single entries marked with the most common genes and DNA. This sample is represented by some 50,000 distinct CDR3 sequences; 45% to 65% of them were singletons. The ten largest clones take up 34% of the sample. Sequenced input: peripheral blood or thyroid tissue (not recorded which). These receptors were collected from a man aged 18 to 30 with Graves' hyperthyroidism.

This clonotype appeared many times. CDR3 DNA: TGTGCCACCAGCACGTTGAGCTCTGGGGCCAACGTCCTGACTTTC. This encodes CATSTLSSGANVLTF. The chain recombines TRBV15 with TRBJ2-6, with D unresolved. The V and J ends lost 4 bases and 0 bases respectively, with 7 bases between them. The germline V gene encodes CDR1 LNHNV and CDR2 YYDKDF (reference sequence). The CDR3 runs to 15 residues.

This rearrangement joins TRBV10-3 to TRBJ2-7; 9 bases map to TRBD1. The CDR3 runs to 14 residues. Trimming took 6 bases from V and 3 from J; bases not matched to a gene: 6. Germline CDR1 ENHRY, CDR2 SYGVKD. CDR3 loop: CAIRETGGGYEQYF. The CDR3 nucleotides are TGTGCCATCAGGGAGACAGGGGGGGGCTACGAGCAGTACTTC.

This clonotype was recorded at least ten times. V usage is TRBV7-2 and J usage is TRBJ1-4, with 7 bases identical to TRBD1. CDR1 is SGHTA, CDR2 FQGNSA, per germline. The CDR3 has 14 amino acids. The V gene end was trimmed by 5 bases and the J gene end by 7 bases; junction bases not matched to a gene: 7. CDR3 DNA sequence: TGTGCCAGCAGCCGACAGGGCATCGGTGAAAAACTGTTTTTT. This sequence encodes CASSRQGIGEKLFF.

This clonotype was seen many times. The chain uses TRBV6-5 and TRBJ1-1; unclear D gene. V lost 8 bases and J 1 base, leaving 14 bases between the germline ends. The CDR3 extends over 14 amino acids. Germline V CDR1 and CDR2: MNHEY, SVGAGI. The CDR3 sequence is CASSAGRSNTEAFF. In nucleotides, the CDR3 is TGTGCCAGCTCCGCCGGACGGTCGAACACTGAAGCTTTCTTT.